The source of this T cell receptor (beta chain) is a study of human T cells and chemical hapten exposure. Looking at the study overall: Largely, small differences in pooled library volume made per-sample TCR yields vary.

This clonotype was detected ten times or more. No antigen is known for it. Each CDR3 protein gets one entry after TCRdb re-called the RACE reads with MiXCR. The table has about 380,000 distinct CDR3 sequences, approximately 5.1% seen once. Time point noted: patch test 1, 2 weeks after DPC sensitization. Treatment given: therapeutic diphenylcyclopropenone sensitization with weekly scalp DPC. The study's findings and limits: With DPC sensitization, TCRs exceeding 1 in 1000 frequency showed no change.

This TCR was recovered from a woman in her forties or fifties with alopecia areata. Some clones in this sample may be carry-over from other donors' samples. Sequenced material: whole blood, taken in connection with sensitization to the hapten diphenylcyclopropenone (DPC).

CDR3 protein: CASNPDSGLKAFF. The CDR3 nucleotides read TGTGCCAGCAATCCTGATAGCGGGCTGAAAGCTTTCTTT. The chain uses TRBV12-3 or TRBV12-4 and TRBJ1-1; D is unresolved. The CDR3 totals 13 residues. V lost 7 bases and J 9 bases, leaving 18 bases between the germline ends.